This T cell receptor (beta chain) was profiled in a study of glioma-infiltrating T cells. Study-wide results and caveats: Only very few CDR3 sequences appeared in both tissue and blood. Gliomas, especially low-grade, showed above-expected tissue-blood divergence; non-neoplastic patients showed below.

This clonotype has a count of ten or more. The antigen is not known. Amplification of TCR alpha and beta CDR3 regions from RNA used iRepertoire nested multiplex PCR. Tissue mRNA or PBMC total RNA, roughly 100-400 ng, went into one-step reverse transcription and amplification. In TCRdb, the multiplex PCR reads were re-called with MiXCR into one record per CDR3 protein. The sample holds tens of thousands of distinct CDR3 sequences; about 37% are singletons and the top ten take roughly two fifths. The CDR3 spans 17 residues. From germline, CDR1 is LGHNA and CDR2 YNFKEQ. V gave up 0 bases and J gave up 0 bases; unmatched junction bases: 4.

This rearrangement joins TRBV4-2 to TRBJ2-2, with 7 bases identical to TRBD2. The receptor was isolated from a human donor with low-grade glioma or glioblastoma, undergoing nonglioma brain surgery, or in good health (not recorded which). The source material was glioma tissue, nonneoplastic brain tissue, or PBMCs (not recorded which). DNA for the CDR3: TGTGCCAGCAGCCAAGAAGGCGGGAGCCCGAACACCGGGGAGCTGTTTTTT. The encoded protein is CASSQEGGSPNTGELFF.